This is a list of T cell receptor beta chains from one sample in a study of human T cells and chemical hapten exposure. TCRdb processed the RACE reads anew with MiXCR; each CDR3 protein has one entry. The table lists more than 85,000 distinct CDR3 sequences, roughly 10% of them singletons. The input for sequencing was whole blood, taken in connection with sensitization to the hapten diphenylcyclopropenone (DPC). All receptors derive from a woman aged 40 to 50 with alopecia areata. Some clones in this sample may be carry-over from other donors' samples. The CDR3 runs from the conserved cysteine through the conserved F or W. The order of the fields is V gene, clone size, D gene, J gene, CDR3 protein, CDR3 DNA. The D gene is left open where the match is weak. Clone size is stated in some rows and not others, as once, few, many or a class when expanded.

v_call: TRBV7-2
clone_size: few
d_call: TRBD1
j_call: TRBJ2-7
cdr3_aa: CASSTRQGTEQYF
cdr3_nt: TGTGCCAGCAGCACTAGACAGGGAACCGAGCAGTACTTC

v_call: TRBV18
clone_size: few
d_call: TRBD1
j_call: TRBJ1-2
cdr3_aa: CASSPQGQGNGYTF
cdr3_nt: TGTGCCAGCTCACCACAGGGACAGGGGAATGGCTACACCTTC

v_call: TRBV3-1
clone_size: many
d_call: TRBD2
j_call: TRBJ2-3
cdr3_aa: CASSFSGGSSMAQYF
cdr3_nt: TGTGCCAGCAGCTTTAGCGGGGGGTCATCAATGGCGCAGTATTTT

v_call: TRBV7-2
clone_size: few
d_call: TRBD1
j_call: TRBJ2-1
cdr3_aa: CASRTRTGGNNEQFF
cdr3_nt: TGTGCCAGCAGAACCCGGACAGGGGGAAACAATGAGCAGTTCTTC

v_call: TRBV7-2
clone_size: few
d_call: TRBD2
j_call: TRBJ2-7
cdr3_aa: CASSLWTSGGYEQYF
cdr3_nt: TGTGCCAGCAGCCTATGGACTAGCGGGGGGTACGAGCAGTACTTC

v_call: TRBV5-4
clone_size: .
d_call: .
j_call: TRBJ1-1
cdr3_aa: CASSPTGETEAFF
cdr3_nt: TGTGCCAGCAGCCCAACGGGGGAGACTGAAGCTTTCTTT

v_call: TRBV9
clone_size: many
d_call: .
j_call: TRBJ1-1
cdr3_aa: CASSGGGSYRVGTEAFF
cdr3_nt: TGTGCCAGCAGCGGAGGAGGTTCTTACAGGGTGGGAACTGAAGCTTTCTTT

v_call: TRBV6-5
clone_size: .
d_call: TRBD1
j_call: TRBJ2-2
cdr3_aa: CASRDRGYTGELFF
cdr3_nt: TGTGCCAGCAGAGACAGGGGATACACCGGGGAGCTGTTTTTT

v_call: TRBV5-4
clone_size: many
d_call: .
j_call: TRBJ2-1
cdr3_aa: CASSGGTYNEQFF
cdr3_nt: TGTGCCAGCAGCGGGGGGACCTACAATGAGCAGTTCTTC

v_call: TRBV28
clone_size: few
d_call: .
j_call: TRBJ2-3
cdr3_aa: CASSQWTDTDTQYF
cdr3_nt: TGTGCCAGCAGTCAATGGACAGACACAGATACGCAGTATTTT

v_call: TRBV28
clone_size: few
d_call: .
j_call: TRBJ2-7
cdr3_aa: CAVGDYVTYEQYF
cdr3_nt: TGTGCCGTTGGGGATTATGTGACCTACGAGCAGTACTTC

v_call: TRBV28
clone_size: .
d_call: TRBD1
j_call: TRBJ2-7
cdr3_aa: CASSRPDRSYEQYF
cdr3_nt: TGTGCCAGCAGTCGGCCGGACAGGTCCTACGAGCAGTACTTC

v_call: TRBV6-1
clone_size: few
d_call: TRBD1
j_call: TRBJ2-3
cdr3_aa: CASTRQGTITDTQYF
cdr3_nt: TGTGCCAGCACCAGACAGGGAACTATCACAGATACGCAGTATTTT

v_call: TRBV27
clone_size: many
d_call: TRBD1
j_call: TRBJ2-7
cdr3_aa: CASSLGTGAYEQYF
cdr3_nt: TGTGCCAGCAGTCTAGGGACAGGGGCCTACGAGCAGTACTTC

v_call: TRBV25-1
clone_size: once
d_call: .
j_call: TRBJ2-1
cdr3_aa: CASSTFGNEQFF
cdr3_nt: TGTGCCAGCAGCACATTTGGGAATGAGCAGTTCTTC

v_call: TRBV11-1
clone_size: many
d_call: .
j_call: TRBJ2-7
cdr3_aa: CASSLGGTAYEQYF
cdr3_nt: TGTGCCAGCAGCTTAGGGGGGACGGCCTACGAGCAGTACTTC

v_call: TRBV7-9
clone_size: .
d_call: TRBD1
j_call: TRBJ2-5
cdr3_aa: CASSSFLTGGNQETQYF
cdr3_nt: TGTGCCAGCAGCTCCTTTTTGACAGGGGGCAACCAAGAGACCCAGTACTTC

v_call: TRBV3-1
clone_size: .
d_call: .
j_call: TRBJ2-7
cdr3_aa: CASSHGLGYEQYF
cdr3_nt: TGTGCCAGCAGCCACGGTCTCGGCTACGAGCAGTACTTC

v_call: TRBV12-3/TRBV12-4
clone_size: many
d_call: .
j_call: TRBJ1-6
cdr3_aa: CASTLGALGSPLHF
cdr3_nt: TGTGCCAGCACCCTGGGGGCCTTGGGGTCACCCCTCCACTTT

v_call: TRBV29-1
clone_size: .
d_call: .
j_call: TRBJ2-2
cdr3_aa: CSAEEQGRNTGELFF
cdr3_nt: TGCAGCGCCGAGGAGCAGGGAAGGAACACCGGGGAGCTGTTTTTT

v_call: TRBV3-1
clone_size: few
d_call: .
j_call: TRBJ1-2
cdr3_aa: CASSQVRDTYGYTF
cdr3_nt: TGTGCCAGCAGCCAAGTCAGGGACACCTATGGCTACACCTTC

v_call: TRBV7-6
clone_size: many
d_call: .
j_call: TRBJ1-5
cdr3_aa: CASSLALGGDYSNQPQHF
cdr3_nt: TGTGCCAGCAGCTTAGCTTTAGGGGGGGATTATAGCAATCAGCCCCAGCATTTT

v_call: TRBV7-9
clone_size: few
d_call: .
j_call: TRBJ1-6
cdr3_aa: CASSTDIYYNSPLHF
cdr3_nt: TGTGCCAGCAGCACCGACATTTACTATAATTCACCCCTCCACTTT

v_call: TRBV9
clone_size: many
d_call: .
j_call: TRBJ2-6
cdr3_aa: CASSVRRDSGANVLTF
cdr3_nt: TGTGCCAGCAGCGTACGTAGGGACTCTGGGGCCAACGTCCTGACTTTC

v_call: TRBV18
clone_size: many
d_call: .
j_call: TRBJ1-2
cdr3_aa: CASSPPTATNYGYTF
cdr3_nt: TGTGCCAGCTCACCACCGACAGCTACTAACTATGGCTACACCTTC

v_call: TRBV4-2
clone_size: .
d_call: TRBD2
j_call: TRBJ2-7
cdr3_aa: CACSQGVGLAGGPNEQYF
cdr3_nt: TGTGCCTGCAGCCAAGGAGTAGGACTAGCGGGGGGGCCCAACGAGCAGTACTTC

v_call: TRBV7-9
clone_size: many
d_call: TRBD1
j_call: TRBJ1-5
cdr3_aa: CASSLGQSNQPQHF
cdr3_nt: TGTGCCAGCAGCTTGGGACAGTCCAATCAGCCCCAGCATTTT

v_call: TRBV6-2/TRBV6-3
clone_size: few
d_call: .
j_call: TRBJ1-1
cdr3_aa: CASSYDGDTPNTEAFF
cdr3_nt: TGTGCCAGCAGTTATGACGGCGACACGCCGAACACTGAAGCTTTCTTT

v_call: TRBV11-2
clone_size: .
d_call: .
j_call: TRBJ2-3
cdr3_aa: CASSQDSLRGVSDTQYF
cdr3_nt: TGTGCCAGCAGCCAAGATAGTCTAAGGGGCGTTTCAGATACGCAGTATTTT

v_call: TRBV29-1
clone_size: .
d_call: .
j_call: TRBJ1-2
cdr3_aa: CSVEGTAYGYTF
cdr3_nt: TGCAGCGTTGAAGGGACAGCCTATGGCTACACCTTC

v_call: TRBV2
clone_size: .
d_call: TRBD1
j_call: TRBJ2-4
cdr3_aa: CASSPGQGAINIQYF
cdr3_nt: TGTGCCAGCAGTCCCGGACAGGGGGCTATAAACATTCAGTACTTC

v_call: TRBV23-1
clone_size: medium-sized
d_call: TRBD1
j_call: TRBJ2-1
cdr3_aa: CASSQCPGQGAGNEQFF
cdr3_nt: TGCGCCAGCAGTCAATGCCCTGGACAGGGGGCCGGCAATGAGCAGTTCTTC

v_call: TRBV21-1
clone_size: many
d_call: .
j_call: TRBJ1-4
cdr3_aa: CASSPGWVGSREGEKLFF
cdr3_nt: TGTGCCAGCAGCCCTGGCTGGGTCGGCTCCCGAGAGGGTGAAAAACTGTTTTTT

v_call: TRBV6-1
clone_size: many
d_call: .
j_call: TRBJ2-7
cdr3_aa: CASSWDGTYEQYF
cdr3_nt: TGTGCCAGCAGCTGGGACGGAACCTACGAGCAGTACTTC

v_call: TRBV18
clone_size: few
d_call: .
j_call: TRBJ1-4
cdr3_aa: CASSPFLERDEKLFF
cdr3_nt: TGTGCCAGCTCCCCCTTTCTTGAGCGCGATGAAAAACTGTTTTTT

v_call: TRBV12-3/TRBV12-4
clone_size: many
d_call: TRBD1
j_call: TRBJ1-6
cdr3_aa: CASWKEGDRGHSPLHF
cdr3_nt: TGTGCCAGCTGGAAAGAGGGGGACAGGGGGCATTCACCCCTCCACTTT

v_call: TRBV4-2
clone_size: few
d_call: .
j_call: TRBJ1-2
cdr3_aa: CASSQDYGFNYGYTF
cdr3_nt: TGTGCCAGCAGCCAAGATTACGGGTTTAACTATGGCTACACCTTC

v_call: TRBV6-1
clone_size: many
d_call: TRBD1
j_call: TRBJ1-1
cdr3_aa: CASSPQGTLNTEAFF
cdr3_nt: TGTGCCAGCAGTCCACAGGGGACGCTGAACACTGAAGCTTTCTTT

v_call: TRBV12-3/TRBV12-4
clone_size: few
d_call: TRBD1
j_call: TRBJ2-4
cdr3_aa: CASSPGQRLAKNIQYF
cdr3_nt: TGTGCCAGCAGCCCGGGACAGCGTCTAGCCAAAAACATTCAGTACTTC

v_call: TRBV18
clone_size: few
d_call: .
j_call: TRBJ2-5
cdr3_aa: CASSPPAGTQETQYF
cdr3_nt: TGTGCCAGCTCACCACCGGCGGGGACGCAAGAGACCCAGTACTTC

v_call: TRBV19
clone_size: .
d_call: .
j_call: TRBJ1-1
cdr3_aa: CASSIAGSEAFF
cdr3_nt: TGTGCCAGTAGTATAGCGGGATCTGAAGCTTTCTTT